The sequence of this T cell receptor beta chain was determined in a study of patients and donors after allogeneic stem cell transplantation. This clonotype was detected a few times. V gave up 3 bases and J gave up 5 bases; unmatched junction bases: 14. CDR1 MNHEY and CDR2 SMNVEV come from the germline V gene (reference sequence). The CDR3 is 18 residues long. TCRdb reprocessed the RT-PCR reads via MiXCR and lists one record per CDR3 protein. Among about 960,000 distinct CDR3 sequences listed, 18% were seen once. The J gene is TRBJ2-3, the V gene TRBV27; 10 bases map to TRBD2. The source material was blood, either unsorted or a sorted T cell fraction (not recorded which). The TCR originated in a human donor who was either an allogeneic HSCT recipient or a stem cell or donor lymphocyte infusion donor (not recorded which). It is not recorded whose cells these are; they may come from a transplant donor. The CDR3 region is CASSFLPPAGGPGDTQYF. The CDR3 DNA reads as TGTGCCAGCAGTTTTCTACCGCCAGCGGGGGGGCCTGGAGATACGCAGTATTTT.